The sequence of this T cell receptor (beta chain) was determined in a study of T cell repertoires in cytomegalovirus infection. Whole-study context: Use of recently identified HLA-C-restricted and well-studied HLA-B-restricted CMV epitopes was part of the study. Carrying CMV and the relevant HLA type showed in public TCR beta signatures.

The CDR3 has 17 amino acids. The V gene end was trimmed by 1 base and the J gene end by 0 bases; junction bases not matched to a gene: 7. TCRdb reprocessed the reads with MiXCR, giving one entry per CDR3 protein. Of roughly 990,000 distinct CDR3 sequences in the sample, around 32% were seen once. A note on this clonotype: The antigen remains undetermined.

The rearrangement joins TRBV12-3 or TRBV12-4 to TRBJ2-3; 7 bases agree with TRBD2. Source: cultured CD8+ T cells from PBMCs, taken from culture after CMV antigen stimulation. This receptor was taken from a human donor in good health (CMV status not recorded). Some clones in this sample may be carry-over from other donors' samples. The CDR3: CASSLDARGTSTDTQYF. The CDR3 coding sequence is TGTGCCAGCAGTTTAGACGCGCGGGGGACTAGCACAGATACGCAGTATTTT.